The rows below give T cell receptor beta chains drawn from one sample of a study of early T cells in non-severe SARS-CoV-2 infection. TCRdb re-called the 5' RACE reads with MiXCR, one entry per CDR3 protein. Of about 40,000 distinct CDR3 sequences detected, about 4.9% appear once; the ten largest clones hold approximately 4.8%. The sequencing sample was made of whole blood. The receptors were gathered from an adult who was a healthcare worker with PCR-confirmed SARS-CoV-2 infection or an uninfected control (not recorded which). Both conserved end residues are part of each CDR3.

cdr3_aa | v_call
CASSHYTGTAYGYTF | TRBV12-3/TRBV12-4
CSARDRTSFYEQYF | TRBV20-1
CASSLRQRGDEQFF | TRBV7-3
CASSQDKRDTQYF | TRBV4-2
CASSPRPTSAYEQYF | TRBV18
CASSVAGTYEQYF | TRBV3-1
CASSAWEVKGTEAFF | TRBV6-1
CASSLVHTDTQYF | TRBV7-2
CASRPLDRPTGELFF | TRBV6-6
CSASGSNQPQHF | TRBV20-1
CASSIVAGPGSYNEQFF | TRBV19
CASSEYPGLAGGRETQYF | TRBV2
CASSQDFGQETQYF | TRBV12-3/TRBV12-4
CSVTGQLNTEAFF | TRBV29-1
CASGELALGIEQYF | TRBV10-2
CASSEHSNTEAFF | TRBV9
CSIWTVEETQYF | TRBV20-1
CASSVAGIAGELFF | TRBV6-4
CASTPSGLAATYEQYF | TRBV28
CASSLMERGSSDTQYF | TRBV5-8
CSVGTTALTGANVLTF | TRBV29-1
CASSLRSIFGDRGDGELFF | TRBV5-5
CASSVGGKEGNYGYTF | TRBV7-8
CASSKERASSYNEQFF | TRBV21-1
CASSPTGSGNTIYF | TRBV4-3
CASSHPPGGYEQYF | TRBV14
CASSLSNEQFF | TRBV11-2
CASKPSYEQYF | TRBV10-1
CASSYGGHSYNSPLHF | TRBV7-9
CASSLGANTGELFF | TRBV18
CASSWDSGRGSEQYF | TRBV28
CASSPVGLAGARDTQYF | TRBV7-2
CASRTDRASYHTEAFF | TRBV25-1
CASRPGPGDGYTF | TRBV25-1
CASSTLRGLGDTQYF | TRBV19
CAWTPGLSAVGYTF | TRBV30
CATSRTGTSGGLAYEQYF | TRBV15
CASSRPSGGRQETQYF | TRBV11-2
CASSYDWKDEQFF | TRBV3-1
CATSDSLDGYTF | TRBV10-3
CASSPSTGGVSGANVLTF | TRBV7-2
CSAIRTKNRLNNEQFF | TRBV20-1
CASSLAGNSYEQYF | TRBV7-2
CASSPWDINTEAFF | TRBV6-6
CASSQVWVGQGATYEQYF | TRBV4-1
CSARVLNRGSYNEQFF | TRBV20-1
CASSFEGNGYTF | TRBV11-2
CASTLEFQETQYF | TRBV5-1
CASSLAPDRVEETQYF | TRBV5-1
CSASTSGRAYEQFF | TRBV20-1
CASSSYRAGGNEQFF | TRBV5-1
CSGLLARADTQYF | TRBV29-1
CASSQVGRTNTEAFF | TRBV4-1
CASSDPSFGTDTQYF | TRBV28
CASIQRTGGYEQYF | TRBV6-1
CASSRDRGGGYTF | TRBV7-3
CASSQDYEQYF | TRBV3-1
CATSETGTSGYNEQFF | TRBV24-1
CASSDSSGGAYNEQFF | TRBV6-4